This T cell receptor (beta chain) is drawn from a study of blood T cells in healthy people across ages. The authors ran a second PCR of 7 to 11 cycles using a sample-barcoded 5' primer and a J-beta primer mix. Each cDNA molecule received a tag from a template-switch adaptor that had 12 random nucleotides. TCRdb re-called the 5' RACE reads with MiXCR, one entry per CDR3 protein. The repertoire consists of over 500,000 distinct CDR3 sequences, with around 27% occurring once and the leading ten covering approximately 3.7%. The same sample was also used in a study of T cells of mothers and their children.

The TCR was taken from a boy younger than 10 in good health. The source material was blood.

This CDR3 is CASSYSGLAGGPGEQFF. CDR3 bases: TGTGCCAGCAGTTACTCCGGACTAGCGGGAGGGCCTGGAGAGCAGTTCTTC. The V and J genes are TRBV6-2 or TRBV6-3 and TRBJ2-1; 15 bases map to TRBD2. The CDR3 sequence is 17 residues long. Germline V lookup: CDR1 MNHEY, CDR2 SVGEGT. Trimming removed 0 bases from V and 10 bases from J; junction bases left unmatched: 7.